This TCR beta chain is from a study of T cell responses to AZD1222 COVID-19 vaccine. Germline CDR1 LNHDA, CDR2 SQIVND (reference sequence). V shed 9 bases, J shed 3 bases, and the junction held 11 bases outside the gene matches. There are 15 residues in the CDR3. General observations from the study: CD4 TCRs covered the whole spike, strongest at regions 160-218 and 743-854. Spike-specific TCR breadth and depth grew following two AZD1222 doses.

With regard to this clone: The target antigen is unknown.

Here immunoSEQ multiplex PCR was the method, and the copy in TCRdb shows in-frame clones only, minus some. In the table there are 150,000 or so clones, over 75% of which are singletons. The chain has TRBV19 and TRBJ2-7, with 10 positions matching TRBD2. This clonotype was obtained from an adult in good health. Sequenced material: peripheral blood, taken on day 0 of AZD1222 vaccination. The CDR3 sequence: CASSSGLADYYEQYF. The CDR3 nucleotides read TGTGCCAGCAGCTCCGGACTAGCGGATTACTACGAGCAGTACTTC.